This is a list of T cell receptor beta chains from one sample in a study of CD8+ T cells in alopecia areata. TCRdb keeps only in-frame clones here, not all; method: immunoSEQ multiplex PCR. The profile covers over 150,000 clones, with less than 70% appearing a single time and over 12% taken by the ten largest. The sample consisted of CD4+ T cells sorted from blood, taken at week 24, from a patient treated with tofacitinib. These receptors were taken from a human donor with alopecia areata. Both conserved end residues are part of each CDR3. Each record gives: CDR3 DNA, CDR3 protein, clone size, V gene, J gene, D gene. D genes are given only for firm matches. Some rows have no size entry. The others give once, few or many, or a class for an expanded clone.

cdr3_nt: TGTGCCCGAAGACAGGGGTTGGACTATGGCTACACCTTC
cdr3_aa: CARRQGLDYGYTF
clone_size: -
v_call: TRBV30
j_call: TRBJ1-2
d_call: TRBD1

cdr3_nt: TGTGCCTGGAGTACAACGCAGAGTCTTCCGTACTTC
cdr3_aa: CAWSTTQSLPYF
clone_size: few
v_call: TRBV30
j_call: TRBJ2-5
d_call: -

cdr3_nt: TGTGCCAGCAGCTTAGGTAGCAATCAGCCCCAGCATTTT
cdr3_aa: CASSLGSNQPQHF
clone_size: few
v_call: TRBV11-2
j_call: TRBJ1-5
d_call: -

cdr3_nt: TGTGCCTGTTCCGGGCCCTCAGGACAGCCCCAGCATTTT
cdr3_aa: CACSGPSGQPQHF
clone_size: -
v_call: TRBV30
j_call: TRBJ1-5
d_call: -

cdr3_nt: TGTGCCAGCAGCTTACGGCAGGGACATGGCTACACCTTC
cdr3_aa: CASSLRQGHGYTF
clone_size: -
v_call: TRBV5-5
j_call: TRBJ1-2
d_call: -

cdr3_nt: TGTGCCAGCAGCGTAGGTGGAGGACCCCTCCACTTT
cdr3_aa: CASSVGGGPLHF
clone_size: -
v_call: TRBV9
j_call: TRBJ1-6
d_call: -

cdr3_nt: TGTGCCAGCAGAACGGACCTTAGGGGTGGCTACACCTTC
cdr3_aa: CASRTDLRGGYTF
clone_size: -
v_call: TRBV28
j_call: TRBJ1-2
d_call: -

cdr3_nt: TGCAGCGTTGATGGTGGGGGGGGAACCTACGAGCAGTACTTC
cdr3_aa: CSVDGGGGTYEQYF
clone_size: -
v_call: TRBV29-1
j_call: TRBJ2-7
d_call: TRBD2

cdr3_nt: TGTGCCAGCGAGCGGGACACCGACTACGAGCAGTACTTC
cdr3_aa: CASERDTDYEQYF
clone_size: -
v_call: TRBV2
j_call: TRBJ2-7
d_call: -

cdr3_nt: TGTGCCAGCAGTACCAACTGGGGGGCAGTCAGGGAAAAACTGTTTTTT
cdr3_aa: CASSTNWGAVREKLFF
clone_size: -
v_call: TRBV6-6
j_call: TRBJ1-4
d_call: -

cdr3_nt: TGCGCCAGCAGCCCCGGGAATAACTATGGCTACACCTTC
cdr3_aa: CASSPGNNYGYTF
clone_size: -
v_call: TRBV5-1
j_call: TRBJ1-2
d_call: -

cdr3_nt: TGTGCCAGCAGGGGCATCGGAAGACCTGAAGCTTTCTTT
cdr3_aa: CASRGIGRPEAFF
clone_size: -
v_call: TRBV6-1
j_call: TRBJ1-1
d_call: -

cdr3_nt: TGCGCCAGCCGTCCCTTTGGGACGGAGACTTATGGGCAGTTCTTC
cdr3_aa: CASRPFGTETYGQFF
clone_size: few
v_call: TRBV5-1
j_call: TRBJ2-1
d_call: -

cdr3_nt: TGTGCCTGGAGTGTGGGGGACCGGCTCAAAAACATTCAGTACTTC
cdr3_aa: CAWSVGDRLKNIQYF
clone_size: few
v_call: TRBV30
j_call: TRBJ2-4
d_call: -

cdr3_nt: TGTGCCAGCAGTGTGACAGGGGGCGCGGTGCAGCCCCAGCATTTT
cdr3_aa: CASSVTGGAVQPQHF
clone_size: -
v_call: TRBV6-1
j_call: TRBJ1-5
d_call: TRBD1